The rows below give T cell receptor beta chains drawn from one sample of a study of blood T cells in healthy people across ages. TCRdb re-called the 5' RACE reads with MiXCR, one entry per CDR3 protein. The sample carries about 510,000 distinct CDR3 sequences, roughly a quarter recorded once. In addition, the sample was reused for a study of T cells of mothers and their children.

Sequencing was performed on blood. These receptors all stem from a boy aged 2 to 9 in good health. CDR3s include the opening cysteine and the closing phenylalanine or tryptophan. D genes are given only for firm matches. Clone size is stated in some rows and not others, as once, few, many or a class when expanded.

>TRBJ2-7|.|.|TRBV11-2
TGTGCCGGCAGCTTAGGACCCCGAACCTACGAGCAGTACTTC
CAGSLGPRTYEQYF
>TRBJ2-7|.|.|TRBV2
TGTGCCAGCAGTGAAAGGTGGGGGCGACCGGACGAGCAGTACTTC
CASSERWGRPDEQYF
>TRBJ2-1|.|.|TRBV20-1
TGCAGTGCTAGAGATGAGGAGCGGGAGCAGTTCTTC
CSARDEEREQFF
>TRBJ2-7|TRBD2|.|TRBV5-1
TGCGCCAGCAGCTTGGGTCCAGCGGGGCACTACGAGCAGTACTTC
CASSLGPAGHYEQYF
>TRBJ2-4|.|few|TRBV4-1
TGCGCCAGCAGCTTTGGGACGGCTGAAAACATTCAGTACTTC
CASSFGTAENIQYF
>TRBJ2-7|TRBD1|.|TRBV19
TGTGCCAGCAGGAACAGGGACAGGGGCTACGAGCAGTACTTC
CASRNRDRGYEQYF
>TRBJ2-5|.|.|TRBV20-1
TGCAGTGCTAGATCTTGGGAAAAAGAGACCCAGTACTTC
CSARSWEKETQYF
>TRBJ2-4|.|.|TRBV6-1
TGTGCCACCCTACAGAACCAATGGGGACAAAGTATTTTGTACTTC
CATLQNQWGQSILYF
>TRBJ1-4|.|.|TRBV6-5
TGTGACAGCAGTTACTCGGGGGGGACGGGCACTAATGAAAAACTGTTTTTT
CDSSYSGGTGTNEKLFF
>TRBJ2-3|.|few|TRBV20-1
TGCAGTGCTGGCCCCGAGGAAGATACGCAGTATTTT
CSAGPEEDTQYF
>TRBJ2-5|.|.|TRBV20-1
TGCAGTGCTAGAGATCCTCTTGCCCCCCTTGCTCAAGAGACCCAGTACTTC
CSARDPLAPLAQETQYF